This T cell receptor (beta chain) comes out of a study of CD8+ T cells in alopecia areata. Study in general: Treatment comprised oral tofacitinib, 5 to 10 mg twice daily, in treated patients. Broader study findings: Especially in alopecia totalis/universalis, lesional scalp showed greater clonality than normal scalp did.

Peripheral blood and lesional scalp punch biopsies were taken from alopecia areata patients. Sorting from PBMCs produced CD4+ and CD8+ T cells. Note on this clone: The antigen is unknown. The same CDR3 can be traced to other DNA sequences in this sample.

J was trimmed by 4 bases and V by 6 bases; bases with no gene match: 6. CDR1 is SQVTM, CDR2 ANQGSEA, per germline. The CDR3 runs 13 residues. Isolated RNA was reverse transcribed into cDNA used as the sequencing template. Assay used: immunoSEQ multiplex PCR; TCRdb lists only in-frame clones, some missing. The sample includes roughly 120,000 clones, approximately 38% of them seen just once. The clonotype was recovered from a human donor with alopecia areata. The sample was CD4+ T cells sorted from blood. The chain couples TRBV29-1 to TRBJ1-1, with 9 bases lining up with TRBD1. The CDR3 bases are TGCAGCGTGGTACAGGGGGCGCGCACTGAAGCTTTCTTT. It codes for CSVVQGARTEAFF.